This T cell receptor (beta chain) was captured by sequencing in a study of blood T cell repertoires in COVID-19. Study in general: Spain, Italy and the United States supplied samples that represented acute and convalescent COVID-19. T cells, B-cell-depleted T cells, or PBMCs supplied cDNA or gDNA.

This CDR3 is built from 11 residues. CDR1 is SEHNR and CDR2 is FQNEAQ in the germline V gene (reference sequence). Trimming stripped 4 bases from V and 4 bases from J, with 4 bases between. As handled by the study authors: Estimation of nucleated cell counts was performed using reference gene primer amplification. TCRdb's table, derived via immunoSEQ multiplex PCR, lists solely in-frame clones and lacks some. V, J and clone size are those of that table, while D and trimming were read from the DNA. The data show around 200,000 clones, with less than 85% seen just once and around 5.1% held by the top ten.

Sequencing was performed on peripheral blood. This clonotype was obtained from a woman in her 70s with acute or convalescent COVID-19. V and J are TRBV7-9 and TRBJ2-5; D call uncertain. CDR3 in DNA: TGTGCCAGCAGCTCGGTAGAGACCCAGTACTTC. Residues: CASSSVETQYF.